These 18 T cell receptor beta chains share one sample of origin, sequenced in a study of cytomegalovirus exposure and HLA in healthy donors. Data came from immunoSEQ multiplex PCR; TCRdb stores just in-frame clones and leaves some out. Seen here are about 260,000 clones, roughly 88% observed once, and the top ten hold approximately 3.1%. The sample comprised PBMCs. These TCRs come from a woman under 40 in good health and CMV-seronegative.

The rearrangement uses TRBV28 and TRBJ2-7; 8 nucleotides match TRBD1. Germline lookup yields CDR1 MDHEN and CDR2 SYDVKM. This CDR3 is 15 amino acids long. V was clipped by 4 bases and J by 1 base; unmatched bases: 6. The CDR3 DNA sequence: TGTGCCAGCAGTTCCGGACAGGGCGGGTCCTACGAGCAGTACTTC. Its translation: CASSSGQGGSYEQYF.

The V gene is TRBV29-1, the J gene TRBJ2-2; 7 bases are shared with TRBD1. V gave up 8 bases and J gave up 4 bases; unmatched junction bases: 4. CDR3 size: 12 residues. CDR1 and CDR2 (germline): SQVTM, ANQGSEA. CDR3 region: CSIPGGTGELFF. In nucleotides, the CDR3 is TGCAGCATCCCAGGGGGCACCGGGGAGCTGTTTTTT.

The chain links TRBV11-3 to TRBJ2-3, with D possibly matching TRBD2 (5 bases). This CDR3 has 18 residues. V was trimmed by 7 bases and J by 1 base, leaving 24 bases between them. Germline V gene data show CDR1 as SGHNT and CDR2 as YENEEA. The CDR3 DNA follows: TGTGCCAGCAACGGGGAAGATGAGGCTGTCGAAGGCACAGATACGCAGTATTTT. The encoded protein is CASNGEDEAVEGTDTQYF.

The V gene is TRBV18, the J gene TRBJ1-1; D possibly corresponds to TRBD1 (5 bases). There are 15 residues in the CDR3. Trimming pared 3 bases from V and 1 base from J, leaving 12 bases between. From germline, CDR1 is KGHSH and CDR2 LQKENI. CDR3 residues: CASSPTGPGNTEAFF. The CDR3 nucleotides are TGTGCCAGCTCACCCACAGGACCGGGGAACACTGAAGCTTTCTTT.

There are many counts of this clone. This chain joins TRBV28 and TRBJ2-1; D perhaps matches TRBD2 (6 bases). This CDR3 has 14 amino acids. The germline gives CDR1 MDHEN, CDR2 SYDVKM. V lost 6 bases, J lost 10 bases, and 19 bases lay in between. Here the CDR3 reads CASRGSGESGEQFF. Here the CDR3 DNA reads TGTGCCAGCAGAGGGTCGGGGGAGTCAGGAGAGCAGTTCTTC.

CDR3 in amino acids: CASSQGVGVGANVLTF. The DNA of the CDR3 is TGCGCCAGCAGCCAAGGCGTCGGCGTTGGGGCCAACGTCCTGACTTTC. This chain uses TRBV4-1 with TRBJ2-6; D call uncertain. Germline-derived CDR1 and CDR2 are MGHRA and YSYEKL. The CDR3 is made up of 16 amino acids. Trimming took 1 base from V and 3 from J, leaving 10 bases between them.

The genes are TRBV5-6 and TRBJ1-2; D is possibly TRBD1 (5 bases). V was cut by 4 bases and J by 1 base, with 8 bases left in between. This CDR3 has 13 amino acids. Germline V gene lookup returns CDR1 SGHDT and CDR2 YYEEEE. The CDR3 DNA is TGTGCCAGCAGCCAGGGATTTAACTATGGCTACACCTTC. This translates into CASSQGFNYGYTF.

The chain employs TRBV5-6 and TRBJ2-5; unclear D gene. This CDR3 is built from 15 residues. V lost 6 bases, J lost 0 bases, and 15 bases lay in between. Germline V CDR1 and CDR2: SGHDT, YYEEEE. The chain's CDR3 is CASNPVGAYQETQYF. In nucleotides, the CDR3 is TGTGCCAGCAATCCGGTTGGAGCCTACCAAGAGACCCAGTACTTC.

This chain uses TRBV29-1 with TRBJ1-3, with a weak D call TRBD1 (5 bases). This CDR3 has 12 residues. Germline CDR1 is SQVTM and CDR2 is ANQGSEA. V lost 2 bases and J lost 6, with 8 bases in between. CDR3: CSVESGPNTIYF. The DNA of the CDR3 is TGCAGCGTTGAATCAGGGCCAAACACCATATATTTT.

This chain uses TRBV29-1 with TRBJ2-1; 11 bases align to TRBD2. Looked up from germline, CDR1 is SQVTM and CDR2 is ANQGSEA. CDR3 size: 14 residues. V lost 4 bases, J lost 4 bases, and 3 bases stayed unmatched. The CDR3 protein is CSVVRTSGYNEQFF. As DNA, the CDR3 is TGCAGCGTTGTCCGGACTAGCGGGTACAATGAGCAGTTCTTC.

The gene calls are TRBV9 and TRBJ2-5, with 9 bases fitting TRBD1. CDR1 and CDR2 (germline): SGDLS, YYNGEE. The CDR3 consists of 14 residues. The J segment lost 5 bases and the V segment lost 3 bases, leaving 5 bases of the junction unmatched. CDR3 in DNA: TGTGCCAGCAGCGACAGGGGGCTTGGGGAGACCCAGTACTTC. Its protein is CASSDRGLGETQYF.

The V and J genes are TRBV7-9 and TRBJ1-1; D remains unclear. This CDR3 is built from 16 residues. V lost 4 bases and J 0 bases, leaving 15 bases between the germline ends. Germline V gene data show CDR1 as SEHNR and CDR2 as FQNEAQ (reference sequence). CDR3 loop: CASSSPGTMVNTEAFF. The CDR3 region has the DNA TGTGCCAGCAGCTCCCCAGGCACCATGGTGAACACTGAAGCTTTCTTT.

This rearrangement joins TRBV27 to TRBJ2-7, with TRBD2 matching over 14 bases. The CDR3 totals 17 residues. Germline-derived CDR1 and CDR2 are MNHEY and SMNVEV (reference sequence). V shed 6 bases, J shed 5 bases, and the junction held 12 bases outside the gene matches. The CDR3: CASSPPGLAGVYHEQYF. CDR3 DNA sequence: TGTGCCAGCAGCCCGCCGGGACTAGCGGGAGTCTACCACGAGCAGTACTTC.

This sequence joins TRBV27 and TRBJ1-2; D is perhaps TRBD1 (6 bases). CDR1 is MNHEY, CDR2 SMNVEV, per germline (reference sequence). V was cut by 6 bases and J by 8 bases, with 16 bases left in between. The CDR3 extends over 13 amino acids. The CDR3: CASSLQGPNGYTF. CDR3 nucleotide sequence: TGTGCCAGCAGCCTACAGGGCCCGAACGGCTACACCTTC.

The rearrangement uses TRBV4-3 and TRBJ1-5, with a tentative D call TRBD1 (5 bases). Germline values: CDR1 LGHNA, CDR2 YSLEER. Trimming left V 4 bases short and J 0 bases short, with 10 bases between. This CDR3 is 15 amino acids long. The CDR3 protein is CASSRGHNSNQPQHF. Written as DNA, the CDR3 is TGCGCCAGCAGCCGCGGACACAATAGCAATCAGCCCCAGCATTTT.

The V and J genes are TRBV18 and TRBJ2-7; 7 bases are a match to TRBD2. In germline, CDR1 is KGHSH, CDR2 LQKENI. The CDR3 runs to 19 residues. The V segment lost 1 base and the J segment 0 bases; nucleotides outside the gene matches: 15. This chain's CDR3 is CASSPLSGSGGRASYEQYF. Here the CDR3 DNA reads TGTGCCAGCTCACCACTTTCGGGTTCTGGCGGGAGAGCCTCCTACGAGCAGTACTTC.

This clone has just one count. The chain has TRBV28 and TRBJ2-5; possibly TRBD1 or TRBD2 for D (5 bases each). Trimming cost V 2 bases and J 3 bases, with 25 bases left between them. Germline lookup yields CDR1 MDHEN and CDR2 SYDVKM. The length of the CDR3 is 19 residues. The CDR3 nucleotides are TGTGCCAGCAGTTTACCGGTCGCAGGGACGGTTTTGCGGGAAGAGACCCAGTACTTC. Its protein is CASSLPVAGTVLREETQYF.

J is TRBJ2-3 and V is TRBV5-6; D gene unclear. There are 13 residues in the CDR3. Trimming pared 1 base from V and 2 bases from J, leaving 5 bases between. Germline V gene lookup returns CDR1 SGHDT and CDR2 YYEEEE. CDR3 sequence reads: CASSLTNTDTQYF. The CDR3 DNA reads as TGTGCCAGCAGCTTGACTAACACAGATACGCAGTATTTT.